Sequencing of this TCR beta chain was carried out in a study of T cell changes during pregnancy in multiple sclerosis. Sequencing was performed with immunoSEQ multiplex PCR; in TCRdb, only in-frame clones are kept and a portion is missing. The sample has roughly 41,000 clones, roughly nine tenths seen once. This CDR3 comprises 14 residues. The V end lost 5 bases, the J end lost 0 bases, and 8 bases lay between the germline ends. The germline V gene has CDR1 MGHDK and CDR2 SYGVNS. The chain has TRBV25-1 and TRBJ1-3; no clear D. The receptor's source is a female donor with multiple sclerosis, enrolled in a pregnancy study. The sample here was CD4+ T cells from peripheral blood mononuclear cells, taken in the first trimester of pregnancy. CDR3 in DNA: TGTGCCAGCAGTTCGACGGGCTCTGGAAACACCATATATTTT. It is translated as CASSSTGSGNTIYF.